This TCR beta chain was sequenced for a study of relationships among human T cell subsets. Study findings and constraints: Regulatory and Th2 subsets had few clones over 100 reads, unlike CD8+ cytotoxic cells. Bead-based sorting did not rule out CD4+CD8+ double-positive cells.

From the CD45RA-negative fraction, anti-CD45RO beads picked out CD45RA-RO+ memory T cells. TCR alpha and beta CDR3s were amplified from mRNA by semiquantitative ARM-PCR. ARM-PCR used tagged nested gene-specific primers, then communal superprimers for exponential amplification. TCRdb reprocessed the multiplex PCR reads via MiXCR and lists one record per CDR3 protein. In the table there are 8,000 to 10,000 distinct CDR3 sequences, 50% to 60% of which are singletons. This CDR3 region has 17 residues. Germline CDR1 reads MDHEN; CDR2 reads SYDVKM. V dropped 4 bases and J dropped 2 bases, with 18 bases sitting between them. Regarding this clonotype: What it binds is unknown.

The receptor was isolated from a man aged 40-49 years in good health. The specimen sequenced was memory T cells sorted from blood. The chain couples TRBV28 to TRBJ2-1; no clear D. This CDR3 is CASSSNFAETTYNEQFF. The CDR3 DNA sequence: TGTGCCAGCAGTTCGAACTTCGCGGAGACCACCTACAATGAGCAGTTCTTC.